The TCR beta chain under discussion was sequenced for a study of PD-1 blockade in mismatch repair-deficient tumors. The V gene end was trimmed by 5 bases and the J gene end by 7 bases; junction bases not matched to a gene: 10. CDR3 length: 15 residues. The V gene's germline CDR1 is SGHTA and CDR2 FQGTGA. Measured with immunoSEQ multiplex PCR; TCRdb has only the in-frame clones, and not every one. The sample lists roughly 1,000 clones, about 73% seen once, with about 9.9% in the top ten. The time point was: archival surgical resection tumor tissue. Mismatch repair deficiency was confirmed in all patients, by PCR or immunohistochemistry.

Material: primary tumor tissue, obtained from a patient treated with pembrolizumab. The clonotype originates from an adult with mismatch repair-deficient cancer. The V gene is TRBV7-3, the J gene TRBJ2-7; TRBD1 matches at 11 bases. CDR3 protein: CASSPDRGLGGEQYF. CDR3 in DNA: TGTGCCAGCAGCCCGGACAGGGGGCTGGGGGGTGAGCAGTACTTC.